This T cell receptor (beta chain) was identified in a study of immune cell composition in non-small cell lung cancer. A note on this clone: Its specificity is not known.

Produced via immunoSEQ multiplex PCR; TCRdb's table is partial and in-frame only. The sample has 2,000 to 2,500 clones, 60% to 80% seen once. Template was genomic DNA from frozen, unsorted single-cell suspensions. The CDR3 totals 13 residues. V lost 2 bases, J lost 6 bases, and 0 bases stayed unmatched. Germline V lookup: CDR1 LNHDA, CDR2 SQIVND (reference sequence). Points from the study as a whole: Squamous lung tumours showed higher top 10 clone scores and clonality than adenocarcinomas. 60% to 75% of squamous and about 31% of adenocarcinoma cases had tumour-associated clones >0.5%. Tumour-reactive clones were not shown to match dominant in vivo tumour clones.

The sample was lung tumor tissue. This TCR was sampled from a human donor with non-small cell lung cancer. The J gene is TRBJ1-5, the V gene TRBV19, with TRBD1 matching over 8 bases. CDR3 nucleotide sequence: TGTGCCAGTAGTATACAGGGGGCTCAGCCCCAGCATTTT. It is translated as CASSIQGAQPQHF.